This passage covers 4 T cell receptor beta chains from one sample sequenced in a study of cytomegalovirus exposure and HLA in healthy donors. 60 Vbeta and 13 Jbeta primers were used in PCR. Some clones are missing from TCRdb's copy, which holds only in-frame ones; the method was immunoSEQ multiplex PCR. Found here are about 130,000 clones, 70% to 80% of them singletons; the top ten hold about 6.8%. Material: PBMCs. The receptors here all came from a man aged 40-49 years in good health and CMV-seropositive.

The chain carries TRBV2 and TRBJ1-1, with D perhaps matching TRBD1 (5 bases). The CDR3 is 14 amino acids. Trimming pared 8 bases from V and 4 bases from J, leaving 17 bases between. The germline V gene encodes CDR1 SNHLY and CDR2 FYNNEI. The CDR3 bases are TGTGCCAGCCTTTTCCGGCAGGGTGGCACTGAAGCTTTCTTT. It encodes CASLFRQGGTEAFF.

V gene TRBV10-3 combines with J gene TRBJ1-1; TRBD1 matches at 9 bases. The CDR3 is 16 residues long. Germline V gives CDR1 ENHRY, CDR2 SYGVKD. V lost 0 bases to trimming and J lost 6 bases; unmatched junction nucleotides: 8. CDR3 bases: TGTGCCATCAGTGAGTCTGACGACAGGGGGGGACCTGAAGCTTTCTTT. Amino acid sequence: CAISESDDRGGPEAFF.

CDR3 protein: CASSIGQGSSEQYF. CDR3 nucleotides: TGTGCCAGCAGTATCGGACAGGGCTCGAGCGAGCAGTACTTC. The chain employs TRBV27 and TRBJ2-5; 8 bases are a match to TRBD1. The J call may be incorrect, as the DNA end agrees better with TRBJ2-7. This CDR3 is built from 14 residues. Germline CDR1 and CDR2: MNHEY and SMNVEV (reference sequence).

The V gene is TRBV9, the J gene TRBJ2-1; possible D gene TRBD2, 6 bases. Trimming stripped 4 bases from V and 8 bases from J, with 13 bases between. The germline CDR1 and CDR2 sequences are SGDLS and YYNGEE. This CDR3 spans 13 amino acids. CDR3 sequence reads: CASSWRDWDEQFF. CDR3 coding DNA: TGTGCCAGCAGCTGGCGGGACTGGGATGAGCAGTTCTTC.